A single TCR beta chain is shown here with its context. Its antigen is unidentified. A single record per CDR3 protein comes from TCRdb applying MiXCR to the 5' RACE reads. The sample includes about 210,000 distinct CDR3 sequences, roughly 8% of them seen just once. The sample is drawn from a study of CD8 T cells in ankylosing spondylitis. Study results and caveats: Disease-linked clones reportedly showed significant enrichment in matched ankylosing spondylitis synovial fluid. Characteristic of ankylosing spondylitis blood, it appeared, was a TCR beta motif comprising eight highly homologous variants.

V lost 6 bases, J lost 3 bases, and 8 bases stayed unmatched. The germline gives CDR1 MNHNS, CDR2 SASEGT. The CDR3 is made up of 14 amino acids. The clonotype was recovered from a female donor with ankylosing spondylitis or in good health (not recorded which). The sample was blood, either unsorted or a sorted T cell fraction (not recorded which). This chain links TRBV6-1 with TRBJ2-7, with 7 positions matching TRBD1. CDR3 amino acids: CASSKQYRGYEQYF. The CDR3 coding sequence is TGTGCCAGCAGCAAACAATACAGGGGCTACGAGCAGTACTTC.